Below, 4 T cell receptor beta chains from the same sample are listed, as sequenced in a study of T cell repertoires in cytomegalovirus infection. TCRdb redid the calling of the reads with MiXCR, one entry per CDR3 protein. This sample has almost 500,000 distinct CDR3 sequences, with roughly 10% found just once. The sample comprised PBMCs. The receptors were gathered from a human donor in good health (CMV status not recorded). Some clones in this sample may be carry-over from other donors' samples.

This clonotype was detected ten times or more. DNA for the CDR3: TGCAGCTCAAGAGGGGCTAACTATGGCTACACCTTC. Translating it yields CSSRGANYGYTF. This chain uses TRBV29-1 with TRBJ1-2; D might be TRBD1 (5 bases). Germline V CDR1 and CDR2: SQVTM, ANQGSEA. With 8 bases removed from V and 0 bases from J, the gap between germline ends came to 10 bases. The CDR3 has 12 residues.

This chain joins TRBV20-1 and TRBJ1-6; D is ambiguous. CDR1 and CDR2 from the germline V gene are DFQATT and SNEGSKA (reference sequence). V lost 0 bases and J 6 bases, leaving 9 bases between the germline ends. The CDR3 sequence is 14 residues long. In nucleotides, the CDR3 is TGCAGTGCTAGAGAGAACAGTTTTAATTCACCCCTCCACTTT. Amino acids: CSARENSFNSPLHF.

This clonotype was seen ten or more times. The V gene is TRBV7-8, the J gene TRBJ1-3; unclear D gene. The CDR3 covers 15 residues. The germline V and J ends were trimmed by 2 bases and 2 bases, with 10 bases remaining between them. From germline, CDR1 is SGHVS and CDR2 FQNEAQ. DNA for the CDR3: TGTGCCAGCAGCTTATCGTTCAACCCTGGAAACACCATATATTTT. This codes for CASSLSFNPGNTIYF. Variable domain in full (rest from reference TRBV7-8 and TRBJ1-3): GAGVSQSPRYKVAKRGQDVALRCDPISGHVSLFWYQQALGQGPEFLTYFQNEAQLDKSGLPSDRFFAERPEGSVSTLKIQRTQQEDSAVYLCASSLSFNPGNTIYFGEGSWLTVV.

This clonotype occurred a few times. The chain combines TRBV5-4 with TRBJ2-3; weak D call: TRBD1 (6 bases). Trimming left V 0 bases short and J 4 bases short, with 15 bases between. Germline CDR1 is SGHNT and CDR2 is YYREEE (reference sequence). The CDR3 is 16 amino acids. The CDR3 is CASSLGGAGDSDTQYF. The CDR3 nucleotides read TGTGCCAGCAGCTTGGGAGGGGCAGGGGATTCAGATACGCAGTATTTT. Full variable domain (remainder filled in from reference TRBV5-4 and TRBJ2-3): ETGVTQSPTHLIKTRGQQVTLRCSSQSGHNTVSWYQQALGQGPQFIFQYYREEENGRGNFPPRFSGLQFPNYSSELNVNALELDDSALYLCASSLGGAGDSDTQYFGPGTRLTVL.